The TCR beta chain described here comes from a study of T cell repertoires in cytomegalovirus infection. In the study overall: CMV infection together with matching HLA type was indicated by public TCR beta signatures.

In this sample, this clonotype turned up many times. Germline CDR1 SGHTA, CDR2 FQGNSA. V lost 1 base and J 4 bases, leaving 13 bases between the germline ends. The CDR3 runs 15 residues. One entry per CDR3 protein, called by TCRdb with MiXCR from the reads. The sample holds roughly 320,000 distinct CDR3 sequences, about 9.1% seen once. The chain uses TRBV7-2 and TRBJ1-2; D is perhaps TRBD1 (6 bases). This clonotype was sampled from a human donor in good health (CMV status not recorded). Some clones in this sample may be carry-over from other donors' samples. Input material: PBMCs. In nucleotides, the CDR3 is TGTGCCAGCAGCTTAGAGGGGGGCGCGGGCTATGGCTACACCTTC. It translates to CASSLEGGAGYGYTF.